This entry is about one T cell receptor (beta chain). Its target is not known. The data belong to a study of cytomegalovirus exposure and HLA in healthy donors. PCR was performed using 60 Vbeta and 13 Jbeta primers. Here immunoSEQ multiplex PCR was the method, and the copy in TCRdb shows in-frame clones only, minus some. The sample contains about 110,000 clones, more than 60% of which appear only once. General observations from the study: Most TCR sequences were uncommon, yet certain public TCRs appeared in many donors.

The receptor was isolated from a man aged 30 to 45 in good health and CMV-seropositive. The sample consisted of PBMCs.

The CDR3 protein is CASSEDGQGGRKDTQYF. The CDR3 region has the DNA TGTGCCAGCAGTGAAGACGGACAGGGAGGTAGAAAAGATACGCAGTATTTT. The V gene is TRBV6-1, the J gene TRBJ2-3, with 8 bases matching TRBD1. This CDR3 has 17 residues. V lost 1 base to trimming and J lost 5 bases; unmatched junction nucleotides: 11. Germline V gene sequence: CDR1 MNHNS, CDR2 SASEGT.